One T cell receptor beta chain is described in this entry. The data originate from a study of blood T cell repertoires in COVID-19. Study overall: COVID-19 samples, acute and convalescent, were from the United States, Italy and Spain.

Original methodology: Estimation of nucleated cell counts relied on the amplification of reference gene primers. Only in-frame clones appear in the TCRdb table, and some are missing; sequencing was by immunoSEQ multiplex PCR. Clone size and V and J calls were adopted from that table, with D and trimming inferred from the DNA. The sample gives under 300,000 clones, about 88% of which show up once; around 2% is in the top ten. What was sequenced was peripheral blood. This receptor was obtained from a woman aged 40 to 50 who had recovered from COVID-19.

The CDR3 region is CASSEYAGADQPQHF. As DNA, the CDR3 is TGTGCCAGCAGTGAATATGCAGGGGCGGATCAGCCCCAGCATTTT. The chain recombines TRBV25-1 with TRBJ1-5; D might be TRBD1 (6 bases). The CDR3 runs 15 residues. CDR1 and CDR2 from the germline V gene are MGHDK and SYGVNS. V was trimmed by 0 bases and J by 5 bases, leaving 11 bases between them.